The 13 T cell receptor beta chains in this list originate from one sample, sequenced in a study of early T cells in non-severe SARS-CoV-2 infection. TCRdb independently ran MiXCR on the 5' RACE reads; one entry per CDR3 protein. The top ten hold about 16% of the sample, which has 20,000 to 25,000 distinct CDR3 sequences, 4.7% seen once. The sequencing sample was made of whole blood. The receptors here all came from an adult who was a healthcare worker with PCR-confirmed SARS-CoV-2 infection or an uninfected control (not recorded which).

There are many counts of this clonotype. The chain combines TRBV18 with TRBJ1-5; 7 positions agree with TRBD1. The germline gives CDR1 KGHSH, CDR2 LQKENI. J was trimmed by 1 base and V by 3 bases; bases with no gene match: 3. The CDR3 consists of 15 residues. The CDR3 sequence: CASSPLGGSNQPQHF. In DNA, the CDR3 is TGTGCCAGCTCACCTTTAGGGGGCAGCAATCAGCCCCAGCATTTT.

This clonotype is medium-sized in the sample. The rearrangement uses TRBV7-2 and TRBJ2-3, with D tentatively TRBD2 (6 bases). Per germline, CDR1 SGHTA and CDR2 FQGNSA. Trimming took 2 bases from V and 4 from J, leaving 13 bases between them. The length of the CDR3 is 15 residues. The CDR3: CASSLRVASADTQYF. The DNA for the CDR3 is TGTGCCAGCAGCTTAAGGGTTGCTAGCGCAGATACGCAGTATTTT.

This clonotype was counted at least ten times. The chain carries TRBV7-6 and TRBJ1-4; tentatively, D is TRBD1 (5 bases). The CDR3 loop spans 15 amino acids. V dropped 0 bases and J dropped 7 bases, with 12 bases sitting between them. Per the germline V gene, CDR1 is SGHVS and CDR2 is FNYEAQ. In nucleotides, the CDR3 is TGTGCCAGCAGCTTAGCGGCAGGGTTGGCTGAAAAACTGTTTTTT. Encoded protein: CASSLAAGLAEKLFF.

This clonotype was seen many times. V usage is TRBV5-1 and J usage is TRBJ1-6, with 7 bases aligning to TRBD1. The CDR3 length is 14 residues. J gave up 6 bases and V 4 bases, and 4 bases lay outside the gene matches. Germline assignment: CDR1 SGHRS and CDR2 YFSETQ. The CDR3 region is CASSGQAVNSPLHF. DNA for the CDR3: TGCGCCAGCAGCGGACAGGCGGTTAATTCACCCCTCCACTTT.

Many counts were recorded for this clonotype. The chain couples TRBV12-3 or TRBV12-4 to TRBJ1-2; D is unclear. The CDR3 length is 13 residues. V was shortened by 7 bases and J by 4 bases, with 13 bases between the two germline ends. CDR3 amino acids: CASKREDAYGYTF. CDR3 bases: TGTGCCAGCAAGAGGGAGGACGCCTATGGCTACACCTTC.

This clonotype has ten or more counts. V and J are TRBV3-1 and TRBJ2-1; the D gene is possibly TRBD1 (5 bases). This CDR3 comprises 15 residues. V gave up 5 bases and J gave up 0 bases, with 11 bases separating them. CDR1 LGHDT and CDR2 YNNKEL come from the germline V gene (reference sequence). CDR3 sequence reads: CASSRDRISYNEQFF. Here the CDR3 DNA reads TGTGCCAGCAGCAGAGACAGAATCTCCTACAATGAGCAGTTCTTC.

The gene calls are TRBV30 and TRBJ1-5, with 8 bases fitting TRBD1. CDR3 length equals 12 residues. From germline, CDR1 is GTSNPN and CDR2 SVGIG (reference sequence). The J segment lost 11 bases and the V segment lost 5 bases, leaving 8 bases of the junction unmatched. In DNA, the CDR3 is TGTGCCTGGGGGACAGGCGCCCGGGCCCAGCATTTT. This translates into CAWGTGARAQHF.

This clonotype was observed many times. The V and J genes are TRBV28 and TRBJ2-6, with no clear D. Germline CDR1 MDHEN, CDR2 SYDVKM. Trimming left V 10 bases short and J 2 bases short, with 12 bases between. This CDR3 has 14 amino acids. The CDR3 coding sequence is TGTGCCATCCCGATCCTTGCTGGGGCCAACGTCCTGACTTTC. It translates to CAIPILAGANVLTF.

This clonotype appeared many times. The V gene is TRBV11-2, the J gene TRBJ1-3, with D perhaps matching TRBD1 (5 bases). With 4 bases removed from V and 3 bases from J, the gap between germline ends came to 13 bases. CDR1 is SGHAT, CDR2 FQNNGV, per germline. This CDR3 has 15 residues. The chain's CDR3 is CASSWTTSGGNTIYF. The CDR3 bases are TGTGCCAGCAGCTGGACAACCTCCGGTGGAAACACCATATATTTT.

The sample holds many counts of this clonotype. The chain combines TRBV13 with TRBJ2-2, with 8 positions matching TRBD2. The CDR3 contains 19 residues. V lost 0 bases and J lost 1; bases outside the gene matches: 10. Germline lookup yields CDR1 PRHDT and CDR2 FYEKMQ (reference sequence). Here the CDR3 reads CASSLGHPSGGWNTGELFF. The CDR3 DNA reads TGTGCCAGCAGCTTAGGGCATCCGAGCGGGGGCTGGAACACCGGGGAGCTGTTTTTT.

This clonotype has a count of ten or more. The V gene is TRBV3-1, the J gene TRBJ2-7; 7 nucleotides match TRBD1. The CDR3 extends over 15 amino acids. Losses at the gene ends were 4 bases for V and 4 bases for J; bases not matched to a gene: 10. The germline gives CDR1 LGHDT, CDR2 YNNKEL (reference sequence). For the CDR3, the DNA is TGTGCCAGCAGCCGAGGACAGGATGCTCTTTACGAGCAGTACTTC. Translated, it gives CASSRGQDALYEQYF.

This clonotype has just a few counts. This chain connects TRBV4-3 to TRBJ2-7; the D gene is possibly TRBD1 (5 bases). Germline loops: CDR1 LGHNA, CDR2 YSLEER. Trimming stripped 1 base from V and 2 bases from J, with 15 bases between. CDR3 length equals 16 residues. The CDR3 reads CASSQGRTEGAYEQYF. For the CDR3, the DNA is TGCGCCAGCAGCCAAGGCAGGACCGAAGGGGCCTACGAGCAGTACTTC.

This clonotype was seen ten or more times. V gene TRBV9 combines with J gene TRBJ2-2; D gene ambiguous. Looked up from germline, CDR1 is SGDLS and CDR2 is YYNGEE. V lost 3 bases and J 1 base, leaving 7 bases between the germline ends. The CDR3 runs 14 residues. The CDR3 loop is CASSDGVNTGELFF. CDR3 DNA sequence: TGTGCCAGCAGCGATGGAGTGAACACCGGGGAGCTGTTTTTT.